The 25 T cell receptor beta chains reported below all come from one sample, sequenced in a study of identical twins. TCRdb re-analysed the 5' RACE reads in MiXCR, keeping a single row per CDR3 protein. Among 1.5 million to 2 million distinct CDR3 sequences listed, 32% were seen once. Sequencing was carried out using cord blood. The receptor source for this set is a newborn girl in good health.

Only a few counts were recorded for this clonotype. The chain has TRBV3-1 and TRBJ2-1; tentatively, D is TRBD2 (5 bases). Trimming cost V 4 bases and J 4 bases, with 14 bases left between them. CDR1 LGHDT and CDR2 YNNKEL come from the germline V gene (reference sequence). The CDR3 is made up of 15 amino acids. Written as DNA, the CDR3 is TGTGCCAGCAGCCCCGCTAGCAGAGCTTACAATGAGCAGTTCTTC. Amino acids: CASSPASRAYNEQFF.

V is TRBV7-9 and J is TRBJ2-6; D remains ambiguous. The CDR3 runs 19 residues. Germline lookup yields CDR1 SEHNR and CDR2 FQNEAQ (reference sequence). Trimming removed 1 base from V and 2 bases from J, with 18 bases in between. CDR3 DNA sequence: TGTGCCAGCAGCTTAGTTGGGGAAGCCGTCCCCACTGGGGCCAACGTCCTGACTTTC. As protein: CASSLVGEAVPTGANVLTF.

This clonotype has only one observation. The chain combines TRBV12-3 or TRBV12-4 with TRBJ2-3; D not resolved. With 7 bases removed from V and 1 base from J, the gap between germline ends came to 12 bases. This CDR3 is 14 amino acids long. The chain's CDR3 is CASTPCVGTDTQYF. CDR3 coding DNA: TGTGCCAGCACCCCCTGTGTAGGCACAGATACGCAGTATTTT.

This clonotype has more than one count but fewer than ten. This chain links TRBV4-2 with TRBJ1-2; no clear D gene. Trimming removed 2 bases from V and 8 bases from J, with 9 bases in between. The germline V gene has CDR1 LGHNA and CDR2 YNFKEQ. The CDR3 has 12 residues. The CDR3 protein is CASSQPAGGYTF. As DNA, the CDR3 is TGTGCCAGCAGCCAACCCGCGGGCGGCTACACCTTC.

Regarding this clonotype: At one boundary the junction diverges from the germline segment, which might be a read error. The chain is built from TRBV2 and TRBJ1-1, with no clear D. Germline-derived CDR1 and CDR2 are SNHLY and FYNNEI. The CDR3 has 12 amino acids. The CDR3 reads CVSKQMNTEAFF. The DNA for the CDR3 is TGTGTCAGCAAACAAATGAACACTGAAGCTTTCTTT. Drawing the rest from reference TRBV2 and TRBJ1-1, the complete variable domain is EPEVTQTPSHQVTQMGQEVILRCVPISNHLYFYWYRQILGQKVEFLVSFYNNEISEKSEIFDDQFSVERPDGSNFTLKIRSTKLEDSAMYFCVSKQMNTEAFFGQGTRLTVV.

V usage is TRBV20-1 and J usage is TRBJ1-5, with D tentatively TRBD1 (5 bases). The V end was cut by 1 base, the J end by 0 bases, with 10 bases between. The V gene's germline CDR1 is DFQATT and CDR2 SNEGSKA (reference sequence). The CDR3 has 15 residues. The CDR3 loop reads CSARAGGNSNQPQHF. CDR3 sequence (DNA): TGCAGTGCTAGAGCGGGGGGAAATAGCAATCAGCCCCAGCATTTT.

This clonotype was seen many times. The rearrangement uses TRBV3-1 and TRBJ2-7; 8 bases fit TRBD2. The CDR3 is 16 amino acids. Germline-derived CDR1 and CDR2 are LGHDT and YNNKEL (reference sequence). The V and J ends lost 0 bases and 2 bases, in that order; junction bases with no gene match: 6. CDR3 sequence (DNA): TGTGCCAGCAGCCAAGACCGCCTAGCGGGTGCCTACGAGCAGTACTTC. It specifies CASSQDRLAGAYEQYF.

The chain is built from TRBV20-1 and TRBJ2-1, with TRBD2 identical over 9 bases. The junction had 11 bases not matched to a gene; V was cut back by 1 base and J by 7 bases. This CDR3 contains 16 residues. Germline V gene data show CDR1 as DFQATT and CDR2 as SNEGSKA (reference sequence). The CDR3 here is CSARGLGGGADNEQFF. The CDR3 DNA reads as TGCAGTGCTAGAGGACTTGGCGGGGGGGCCGATAATGAGCAGTTCTTC.

The chain recombines TRBV20-1 with TRBJ1-4, with 7 nucleotides matching TRBD1. CDR3 length equals 16 residues. Per the germline V gene, CDR1 is DFQATT and CDR2 is SNEGSKA (reference sequence). Trimming cost V 3 bases and J 7 bases; bases outside gene matches: 14. The CDR3 DNA reads as TGCAGTGCTAGGCCCCGCGACAGGGCCCGGAGTGAAAAACTGTTTTTT. It translates to CSARPRDRARSEKLFF.

This clonotype was found once. V and J are TRBV12-3 or TRBV12-4 and TRBJ2-7; D ambiguous. V lost 1 base and J 7 bases, leaving 20 bases between the germline ends. This CDR3 has 16 amino acids. The DNA for the CDR3 is TGTGCCAGCAGTTTAGTATTCGGCGGAAGCTACAATGAGCAGTACTTC. Translated, it gives CASSLVFGGSYNEQYF.

The rearrangement uses TRBV4-1 and TRBJ1-2; D call uncertain. Germline V lookup: CDR1 MGHRA, CDR2 YSYEKL. V was shortened by 0 bases and J by 2 bases, with 13 bases between the two germline ends. This CDR3 is built from 16 residues. CDR3 region: CASSQDEKPRNYGYTF. CDR3 nucleotides: TGCGCCAGCAGCCAAGATGAGAAGCCGCGGAACTATGGCTACACCTTC.

There are a few counts of this clonotype. A junction boundary mismatches the germline segment, possibly from a read error. The rearrangement uses TRBV27 and TRBJ2-6; no definite D call. Germline V gives CDR1 MNHEY, CDR2 SMNVEV (reference sequence). The length of the CDR3 is 17 residues. CDR3 in amino acids: CASSFSSWETGANVLTF. CDR3 nucleotide sequence: TGTGCCAGTAGTTTTTCCAGCTGGGAAACTGGGGCCAACGTCCTGACTTTC.

The chain carries TRBV13 and TRBJ2-1; D perhaps matches TRBD1 (6 bases). Germline V gene data show CDR1 as PRHDT and CDR2 as FYEKMQ (reference sequence). The CDR3 consists of 17 residues. Deletions cut 5 bases from V and 8 bases from J, with 25 bases between. CDR3 nucleotides: TGTGCCAGCAGCCCAACCCCACACGGGACACAACTCGATGAGCAGTTCTTC. It is translated as CASSPTPHGTQLDEQFF.

This clonotype was recorded a few times. The chain recombines TRBV20-1 with TRBJ1-4; TRBD1 agrees at 7 bases. CDR3 length: 16 residues. In germline, CDR1 is DFQATT, CDR2 SNEGSKA (reference sequence). J was trimmed by 7 bases and V by 2 bases; bases with no gene match: 13. CDR3: CSARRQGSVLGEKLFF. The CDR3 nucleotides are TGCAGTGCTAGAAGACAGGGTAGCGTTCTCGGTGAAAAACTGTTTTTT.

This clonotype was detected a few times. The rearrangement uses TRBV4-1 and TRBJ1-4; D is unresolved. Trimming left V 1 base short and J 7 bases short, with 7 bases between. From germline, CDR1 is MGHRA and CDR2 YSYEKL. There are 13 residues in the CDR3. DNA of the CDR3: TGCGCCAGCAGCCAAGCACTTCTTGAAAAACTGTTTTTT. This gives the protein CASSQALLEKLFF.

V and J are TRBV7-9 and TRBJ2-3, with TRBD1 matching 10 bases. Unmatched junction bases numbered 4, after V lost 5 bases and J lost 2 bases. CDR1 is SEHNR, CDR2 FQNEAQ, per germline (reference sequence). The CDR3 runs to 15 residues. The DNA of the CDR3 is TGTGCCAGCAGCAAGCGACAGGGGGCCACAGATACGCAGTATTTT. Amino acid sequence: CASSKRQGATDTQYF.

This clonotype showed up just a few times. This chain joins TRBV30 and TRBJ1-5; 8 bases line up with TRBD1. The ends lost 0 bases at V and 0 bases at J; junction bases unmatched: 1. This CDR3 contains 15 residues. CDR1 is GTSNPN, CDR2 SVGIG, per germline (reference sequence). The CDR3 bases are TGTGCCTGGAGTGTGGACAGGGCTAGCAATCAGCCCCAGCATTTT. Translation gives CAWSVDRASNQPQHF. Together with reference TRBV30 and TRBJ1-5, the CDR3 gives the full variable domain: SQTIHQWPATLVQPVGSPLSLECTVEGTSNPNLYWYRQAAGRGLQLLFYSVGIGQISSEVPQNLSASRPQDRQFILSSKKLLLSDSGFYLCAWSVDRASNQPQHFGDGTRLSIL.

This clonotype was found a few times. This chain joins TRBV20-1 and TRBJ2-5; D ambiguous. Near its end, the DNA agrees better with TRBJ2-7, so the J call may be wrong. This CDR3 has 11 amino acids. CDR1 and CDR2 from the germline V gene are DFQATT and SNEGSKA (reference sequence). This CDR3 is CSARRIYEQYF. The CDR3 nucleotides read TGCAGTGCTAGGAGGATCTACGAGCAGTACTTC.

CDR3 sequence: CASSKSGQLNTEAFF. CDR3 bases: TGTGCCAGCAGCAAGTCGGGACAGCTGAACACTGAAGCTTTCTTT. The V and J genes are TRBV21-1 and TRBJ1-1; the tabulated D call, TRBD1, remains unverified against the DNA. TRBV21-1 is a recognized pseudogene. The CDR3 totals 15 residues.

In this sample, this clonotype turned up a few times. CDR3 region: CATSRPPLDTQYF. The CDR3 nucleotides read TGTGCCACCAGCAGACCTCCGTTGGATACGCAGTATTTT. The chain has TRBV15 and TRBJ2-3; no firm D call. CDR3 size: 13 residues. Germline assignment: CDR1 LNHNV and CDR2 YYDKDF (reference sequence). Trimming took off 2 bases at V and 6 bases at J, with 9 bases between the two ends.

The J gene is TRBJ1-5, the V gene TRBV3-1, with 8 bases identical to TRBD1. Trimming cost V 0 bases and J 9 bases; bases outside gene matches: 19. This CDR3 has 19 amino acids. Germline V gives CDR1 LGHDT, CDR2 YNNKEL (reference sequence). The CDR3 reads CASSQEADRDFQGGWPQHF. In DNA form, the CDR3 reads TGTGCCAGCAGCCAAGAGGCGGACAGGGATTTCCAAGGGGGGTGGCCCCAGCATTTT.

The chain joins TRBV5-1 to TRBJ2-7; D not resolved. The CDR3 loop spans 15 amino acids. Trimming removed 0 bases from V and 7 bases from J, with 17 bases in between. The germline CDR1 and CDR2 sequences are SGHRS and YFSETQ. CDR3 in DNA: TGCGCCAGCAGCTTGGGACCTTCCCTATACAATGAGCAGTACTTC. Translating it yields CASSLGPSLYNEQYF.

In this sample, this clonotype turned up many times. The gene calls are TRBV27 and TRBJ2-7; the D is unclear. The CDR3 is made up of 13 amino acids. With 3 bases removed from V and 2 bases from J, the gap between germline ends came to 8 bases. Germline CDR1 MNHEY, CDR2 SMNVEV (reference sequence). CDR3 nucleotides: TGTGCCAGCAGTTTTTCCAGGACCTACGAGCAGTACTTC. Amino acid sequence: CASSFSRTYEQYF.

This clonotype occurred a few times. The gene calls are TRBV14 and TRBJ2-7; D is perhaps TRBD1 (5 bases). Trimming removed 0 bases from V and 3 bases from J, with 15 bases in between. Germline-derived CDR1 and CDR2 are SGHDN and FVKESK. There are 16 residues in the CDR3. CDR3 loop: CASSQDSTGPYYEQYF. The CDR3 DNA follows: TGTGCCAGCAGCCAAGATAGCACAGGTCCATACTACGAGCAGTACTTC.

The rearrangement joins TRBV3-1 to TRBJ1-2; D is unclear. Trimming cost V 4 bases and J 3 bases, with 15 bases left between them. Germline lookup yields CDR1 LGHDT and CDR2 YNNKEL (reference sequence). The CDR3 has 15 amino acids. Here the CDR3 DNA reads TGTGCCAGCAGCCCGAATCGGGGTGCCCACTATGGCTACACCTTC. It yields the protein CASSPNRGAHYGYTF.